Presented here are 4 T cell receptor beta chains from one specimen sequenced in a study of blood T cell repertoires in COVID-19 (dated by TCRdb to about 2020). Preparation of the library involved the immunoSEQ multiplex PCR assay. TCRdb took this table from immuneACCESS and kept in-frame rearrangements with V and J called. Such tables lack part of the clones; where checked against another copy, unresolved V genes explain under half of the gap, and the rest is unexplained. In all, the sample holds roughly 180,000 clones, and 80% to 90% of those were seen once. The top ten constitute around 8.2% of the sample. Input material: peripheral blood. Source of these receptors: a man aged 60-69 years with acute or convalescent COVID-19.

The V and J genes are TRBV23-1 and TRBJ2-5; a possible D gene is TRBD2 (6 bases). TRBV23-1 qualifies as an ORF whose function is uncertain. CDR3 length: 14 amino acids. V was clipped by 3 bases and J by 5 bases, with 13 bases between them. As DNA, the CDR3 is TGCGCCAGCAGTCAGTCGACTAGGGGCGAGACCCAGTACTTC. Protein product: CASSQSTRGETQYF.

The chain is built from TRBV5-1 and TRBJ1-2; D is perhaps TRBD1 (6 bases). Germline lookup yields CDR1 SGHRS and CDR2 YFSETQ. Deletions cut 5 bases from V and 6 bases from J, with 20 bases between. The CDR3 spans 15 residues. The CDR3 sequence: CASSYGVSAGDGYTF. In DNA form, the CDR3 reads TGCGCCAGCAGTTATGGTGTAAGTGCAGGGGATGGCTACACCTTC. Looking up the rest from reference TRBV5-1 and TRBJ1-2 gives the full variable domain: KAGVTQTPRYLIKTRGQQVTLSCSPISGHRSVSWYQQTPGQGLQFLFEYFSETQRNKGNFPGRFSGRQFSNSRSEMNVSTLELGDSALYLCASSYGVSAGDGYTFGSGTRLTVV.

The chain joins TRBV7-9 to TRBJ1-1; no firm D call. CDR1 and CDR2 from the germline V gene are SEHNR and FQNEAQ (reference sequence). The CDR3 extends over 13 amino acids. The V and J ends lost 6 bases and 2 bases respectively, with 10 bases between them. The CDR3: CASSSEINTEAFF. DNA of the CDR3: TGTGCCAGCAGTTCAGAAATTAACACTGAAGCTTTCTTT.

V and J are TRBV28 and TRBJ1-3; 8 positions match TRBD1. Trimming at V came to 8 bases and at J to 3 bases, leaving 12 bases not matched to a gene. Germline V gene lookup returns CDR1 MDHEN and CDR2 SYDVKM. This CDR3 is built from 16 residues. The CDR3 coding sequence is TGTGCCAGCTGTGCGGGTGGGACAGGTTGTGGAAACACCATATATTTT. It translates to CASCAGGTGCGNTIYF.